The rows below give T cell receptor beta chains drawn from one sample of a study of long-term antiretroviral therapy in people with HIV. TCRdb's copy holds only in-frame clones and misses some; the assay was immunoSEQ multiplex PCR. The sample has 25,000 to 35,000 clones, around 97% seen once; the top ten hold approximately 3%. The sample consisted of unsorted PBMCs, taken 6.9 years after starting antiretroviral therapy. These TCRs come from a man younger than 45 with HIV. CDR3s include the opening cysteine and the closing phenylalanine or tryptophan. The D gene is left open where the match is weak. Not every row has a clone size; where given, it reads once, few, many or a size class.

D gene: TRBD1
J gene: TRBJ1-2
V gene: TRBV6-5
clone size: .
CDR3 protein: CASSRRQGLRGGYTF
CDR3 DNA: TGTGCCAGCAGTCGACGACAGGGGCTGCGAGGTGGCTACACCTTC

D gene: .
J gene: TRBJ2-3
V gene: TRBV7-8
clone size: .
CDR3 protein: CASSLRDADITDTQYF
CDR3 DNA: TGTGCCAGCAGCCTCCGGGACGCAGACATCACAGATACGCAGTATTTT

D gene: .
J gene: TRBJ1-1
V gene: TRBV6-5
clone size: .
CDR3 protein: CASSYSSGYLHTEAFF
CDR3 DNA: TGTGCCAGCAGTTACTCGAGTGGATACTTGCACACTGAAGCTTTCTTT

D gene: TRBD1
J gene: TRBJ1-5
V gene: TRBV11-2
clone size: once
CDR3 protein: CASSSFTGEGQPQHF
CDR3 DNA: TGTGCCAGCAGTTCTTTTACAGGGGAGGGTCAGCCCCAGCATTTT

D gene: .
J gene: TRBJ1-5
V gene: TRBV7-9
clone size: .
CDR3 protein: CASSFGGGVGQPQHF
CDR3 DNA: TGTGCCAGCAGCTTTGGTGGTGGGGTAGGACAGCCCCAGCATTTT

D gene: .
J gene: TRBJ2-3
V gene: TRBV6-5
clone size: .
CDR3 protein: CASGSHAHTDTQYF
CDR3 DNA: TGTGCCAGCGGCTCTCATGCCCACACAGATACGCAGTATTTT

D gene: .
J gene: TRBJ1-3
V gene: TRBV9
clone size: .
CDR3 protein: CASSVELRQDGNTIYF
CDR3 DNA: TGTGCCAGCAGCGTAGAACTGCGGCAGGATGGAAACACCATATATTTT

D gene: .
J gene: TRBJ1-5
V gene: TRBV6-5
clone size: .
CDR3 protein: CASSSTVSQPQHF
CDR3 DNA: TGTGCCAGCAGCTCGACCGTTAGTCAGCCCCAGCATTTT

D gene: TRBD1
J gene: TRBJ1-2
V gene: TRBV2
clone size: .
CDR3 protein: CASQDRAPTYGYTF
CDR3 DNA: TGTGCCAGCCAAGACAGGGCGCCCACCTATGGCTACACCTTC

D gene: TRBD2
J gene: TRBJ2-7
V gene: TRBV7-2
clone size: .
CDR3 protein: CASSLRLADSYEQYF
CDR3 DNA: TGTGCCAGCAGCTTACGCCTAGCGGACTCCTACGAGCAGTACTTC

D gene: TRBD1
J gene: TRBJ2-3
V gene: TRBV6-5
clone size: .
CDR3 protein: CASSYLGQGTDTQYF
CDR3 DNA: TGTGCCAGCAGTTACCTAGGACAGGGAACAGATACGCAGTATTTT

D gene: .
J gene: TRBJ1-6
V gene: TRBV6-4
clone size: .
CDR3 protein: CASSEYTDGTPLHF
CDR3 DNA: TGTGCCAGCAGTGAGTACACGGACGGGACACCCCTCCACTTT

D gene: TRBD1
J gene: TRBJ1-1
V gene: TRBV6-5
clone size: .
CDR3 protein: CASGRQGMNTEAFF
CDR3 DNA: TGTGCCAGCGGGAGACAGGGGATGAACACTGAAGCTTTCTTT

D gene: TRBD1
J gene: TRBJ2-7
V gene: TRBV11-2
clone size: .
CDR3 protein: CASSYRDRDYEQYF
CDR3 DNA: TGTGCCAGCAGCTACCGGGACAGGGACTACGAGCAGTACTTC

D gene: TRBD2
J gene: TRBJ2-7
V gene: TRBV6-5
clone size: .
CDR3 protein: CASSWLAGGGDEQYF
CDR3 DNA: TGTGCCAGCAGTTGGTTAGCGGGAGGTGGGGACGAGCAGTACTTC

D gene: .
J gene: TRBJ2-1
V gene: TRBV6-1
clone size: .
CDR3 protein: CASSDYTRIEQFF
CDR3 DNA: TGTGCCAGCAGTGATTATACTAGGATTGAGCAGTTCTTC

D gene: TRBD2
J gene: TRBJ2-4
V gene: TRBV2
clone size: .
CDR3 protein: CASSATSGGDIQYF
CDR3 DNA: TGTGCCAGCAGCGCGACTAGCGGGGGTGACATTCAGTACTTC

D gene: .
J gene: TRBJ2-1
V gene: TRBV2
clone size: once
CDR3 protein: CASSEIGAVVSGGYNEQFF
CDR3 DNA: TGTGCCAGCAGTGAAATTGGAGCGGTCGTCAGCGGAGGATACAATGAGCAGTTCTTC

D gene: .
J gene: TRBJ2-7
V gene: TRBV19
clone size: .
CDR3 protein: CASSIGVDMDSYEQYF
CDR3 DNA: TGTGCCAGTAGTATAGGGGTGGACATGGACTCCTACGAGCAGTACTTC

D gene: .
J gene: TRBJ2-5
V gene: TRBV5-1
clone size: .
CDR3 protein: CASSLDVVQETQYF
CDR3 DNA: TGCGCCAGCAGCTTGGATGTAGTCCAAGAGACCCAGTACTTC

D gene: TRBD2
J gene: TRBJ2-4
V gene: TRBV6-1
clone size: .
CDR3 protein: CASSDTASGTRRARRYF
CDR3 DNA: TGTGCCAGCAGTGATACGGCTAGCGGGACTCGCAGGGCAAGGAGGTACTTC

D gene: .
J gene: TRBJ2-7
V gene: TRBV7-6
clone size: .
CDR3 protein: CASSLAQDYEQYF
CDR3 DNA: TGTGCCAGCAGCTTAGCGCAGGACTACGAGCAGTACTTC

D gene: .
J gene: TRBJ2-2
V gene: TRBV13
clone size: .
CDR3 protein: CASSPGQSLNTGELFF
CDR3 DNA: TGTGCCAGCAGTCCGGGACAATCACTTAACACCGGGGAGCTGTTTTTT

D gene: TRBD1
J gene: TRBJ1-1
V gene: TRBV4-3
clone size: .
CDR3 protein: CASSQERGRGDPEAFF
CDR3 DNA: TGCGCCAGCAGCCAAGAGAGGGGGCGCGGGGATCCTGAAGCTTTCTTT

D gene: TRBD1
J gene: TRBJ1-2
V gene: TRBV6-5
clone size: .
CDR3 protein: CASSADRAPYGYTF
CDR3 DNA: TGTGCCAGCAGCGCGGACAGGGCCCCCTATGGCTACACCTTC

D gene: TRBD1
J gene: TRBJ2-7
V gene: TRBV4-1
clone size: .
CDR3 protein: CASSPGPTGGYEQYF
CDR3 DNA: TGCGCCAGCAGCCCCGGCCCGACAGGGGGCTACGAGCAGTACTTC

D gene: .
J gene: TRBJ2-7
V gene: TRBV7-8
clone size: .
CDR3 protein: CASSLLGSYEQYF
CDR3 DNA: TGTGCCAGCAGCTTACTCGGTTCCTACGAGCAGTACTTC

D gene: TRBD2
J gene: TRBJ2-3
V gene: TRBV7-2
clone size: .
CDR3 protein: CASSLQLAGGDTQYF
CDR3 DNA: TGTGCCAGCAGCTTACAACTAGCGGGGGGAGATACGCAGTATTTT

D gene: .
J gene: TRBJ2-1
V gene: TRBV4-1
clone size: .
CDR3 protein: CASSQTMIAEQFF
CDR3 DNA: TGCGCCAGCAGCCAAACCATGATCGCTGAGCAGTTCTTC

D gene: .
J gene: TRBJ2-7
V gene: TRBV2
clone size: .
CDR3 protein: CASSYMNRPYEQYF
CDR3 DNA: TGTGCCAGCAGTTATATGAACAGGCCCTACGAGCAGTACTTC

D gene: .
J gene: TRBJ2-2
V gene: TRBV19
clone size: .
CDR3 protein: CASSIDYQGSGYTGELFF
CDR3 DNA: TGTGCCAGTAGTATAGATTATCAGGGGTCGGGGTACACCGGGGAGCTGTTTTTT

D gene: TRBD1
J gene: TRBJ2-7
V gene: TRBV6-5
clone size: .
CDR3 protein: CASSWTGYEQYF
CDR3 DNA: TGTGCCAGCAGTTGGACAGGTTACGAGCAGTACTTC

D gene: .
J gene: TRBJ2-7
V gene: TRBV2
clone size: .
CDR3 protein: CASSETDVIYEQYF
CDR3 DNA: TGTGCCAGCAGTGAGACGGACGTTATCTACGAGCAGTACTTC

D gene: TRBD2
J gene: TRBJ2-7
V gene: TRBV14
clone size: .
CDR3 protein: CASSPLTSGPSYEQYF
CDR3 DNA: TGTGCCAGCAGCCCCCTCACTAGCGGCCCTTCCTACGAGCAGTACTTC

D gene: TRBD1
J gene: TRBJ2-2
V gene: TRBV11-2
clone size: once
CDR3 protein: CASTGQLNTGELFF
CDR3 DNA: TGTGCCAGCACGGGACAGCTAAACACCGGGGAGCTGTTTTTT

D gene: TRBD1
J gene: TRBJ2-3
V gene: TRBV19
clone size: .
CDR3 protein: CASRGPRGRKTDTQYF
CDR3 DNA: TGTGCCAGTAGGGGCCCTAGGGGGCGAAAGACAGATACGCAGTATTTT

D gene: TRBD2
J gene: TRBJ2-5
V gene: TRBV11-2
clone size: .
CDR3 protein: CASRLAGGETQYF
CDR3 DNA: TGTGCCAGCAGGTTAGCGGGAGGAGAGACCCAGTACTTC

D gene: TRBD2
J gene: TRBJ2-5
V gene: TRBV6-1
clone size: .
CDR3 protein: CASSDTSAGETQYF
CDR3 DNA: TGTGCCAGCAGTGACACTTCAGCGGGGGAGACCCAGTACTTC

D gene: .
J gene: TRBJ2-1
V gene: TRBV20-1
clone size: once
CDR3 protein: CSAILVDEQFF
CDR3 DNA: TGCAGTGCTATACTAGTTGATGAGCAGTTCTTC

D gene: .
J gene: TRBJ1-1
V gene: TRBV7-2
clone size: .
CDR3 protein: CASTSPAGRTEAFF
CDR3 DNA: TGTGCCAGCACCTCACCGGCGGGGAGAACTGAAGCTTTCTTT

D gene: .
J gene: TRBJ1-4
V gene: TRBV19
clone size: .
CDR3 protein: CASSIRRGTNEKLFF
CDR3 DNA: TGTGCCAGTAGTATAAGGAGGGGGACTAATGAAAAACTGTTTTTT

D gene: .
J gene: TRBJ1-1
V gene: TRBV19
clone size: .
CDR3 protein: CASSITRGAGEAFF
CDR3 DNA: TGTGCCAGTAGTATAACGCGGGGAGCGGGTGAAGCTTTCTTT

D gene: .
J gene: TRBJ2-2
V gene: TRBV6-1
clone size: .
CDR3 protein: CASSVGRPPTGELFF
CDR3 DNA: TGTGCCAGCAGTGTCGGCCGCCCTCCCACCGGGGAGCTGTTTTTT

D gene: .
J gene: TRBJ2-7
V gene: TRBV7-2
clone size: .
CDR3 protein: CASSPFVQSYEQYF
CDR3 DNA: TGTGCCAGCAGCCCCTTCGTACAGAGCTACGAGCAGTACTTC

D gene: .
J gene: TRBJ2-5
V gene: TRBV6-4
clone size: .
CDR3 protein: CASPVGEKTQYF
CDR3 DNA: TGTGCCAGCCCCGTGGGAGAGAAGACCCAGTACTTC

D gene: .
J gene: TRBJ1-1
V gene: TRBV19
clone size: .
CDR3 protein: CASSGLLNTEAFF
CDR3 DNA: TGTGCCAGCTCGGGACTGCTGAACACTGAAGCTTTCTTT

D gene: TRBD2
J gene: TRBJ2-1
V gene: TRBV5-6
clone size: .
CDR3 protein: CASSLVGRAKIGQFF
CDR3 DNA: TGTGCCAGCAGCTTGGTAGGGAGGGCCAAAATTGGGCAGTTCTTC

D gene: .
J gene: TRBJ1-1
V gene: TRBV4-3
clone size: .
CDR3 protein: CASSRLPGQLTEAFF
CDR3 DNA: TGCGCCAGCAGCCGTCTCCCGGGACAACTGACTGAAGCTTTCTTT

D gene: .
J gene: TRBJ2-2
V gene: TRBV28
clone size: .
CDR3 protein: CASSSPPTGWNTGELFF
CDR3 DNA: TGTGCCAGCAGCTCACCGCCGACAGGTTGGAACACCGGGGAGCTGTTTTTT

D gene: .
J gene: TRBJ1-2
V gene: TRBV7-9
clone size: once
CDR3 protein: CASSHTPIYGYTF
CDR3 DNA: TGTGCCAGCAGCCATACACCAATCTATGGCTACACCTTC

D gene: .
J gene: TRBJ1-5
V gene: TRBV29-1
clone size: .
CDR3 protein: CSVRTTRGQPQHF
CDR3 DNA: TGCAGCGTTCGGACAACCCGCGGTCAGCCCCAGCATTTT

D gene: TRBD2
J gene: TRBJ2-1
V gene: TRBV7-3
clone size: once
CDR3 protein: CASSPGLAGVHEQFF
CDR3 DNA: TGTGCCAGCAGCCCAGGACTAGCGGGAGTCCATGAGCAGTTCTTC

D gene: TRBD1
J gene: TRBJ2-5
V gene: TRBV30
clone size: .
CDR3 protein: CAWNRDRGQETQYF
CDR3 DNA: TGTGCCTGGAACCGGGACAGGGGGCAGGAGACCCAGTACTTC

D gene: TRBD2
J gene: TRBJ2-3
V gene: TRBV9
clone size: once
CDR3 protein: CASSPSGSRNTQYF
CDR3 DNA: TGTGCCAGCAGCCCTAGCGGGAGCCGTAATACGCAGTATTTT

D gene: .
J gene: TRBJ2-3
V gene: TRBV9
clone size: .
CDR3 protein: CASSANTDTQYF
CDR3 DNA: TGTGCCAGCAGCGCTAACACAGATACGCAGTATTTT